Shown below are 7 T cell receptor beta chains from a single sample sequenced in a study of blood T cell repertoires in COVID-19. This table comes from immunoSEQ multiplex PCR, and its TCRdb copy is limited to in-frame clones, with some not included. The repertoire holds some 300,000 clones, with roughly 89% as singletons. The source material was PBMCs or T cells enriched from blood (not recorded which). Receptor source: a woman aged 25 to 45 who had recovered from COVID-19.

J is TRBJ2-1 and V is TRBV2; a possible D gene is TRBD2 (6 bases). The CDR3 is 16 residues long. The germline V gene has CDR1 SNHLY and CDR2 FYNNEI. The germline V and J ends were trimmed by 5 bases and 4 bases, with 18 bases remaining between them. The CDR3 nucleotides read TGTGCCAGCAGTCGAAACTGGGGGGACCCGTACAATGAGCAGTTCTTC. Translated: CASSRNWGDPYNEQFF.

The chain couples TRBV7-2 to TRBJ2-2; 8 bases match TRBD2. Looked up from germline, CDR1 is SGHTA and CDR2 is FQGNSA. The CDR3 runs to 17 residues. V trimming: 5 bases; J trimming: 4 bases; junction bases outside the gene matches: 12. DNA for the CDR3: TGTGCCAGCAGCGCGCAAGAGGCTAGCGGGTCCACCGGGGAGCTGTTTTTT. This encodes CASSAQEASGSTGELFF.

This clone has only a few counts. This chain joins TRBV7-9 and TRBJ2-3, with D maybe TRBD2 (5 bases). V lost 5 bases to trimming and J lost 4 bases, with 16 bases between them. Germline V gene data show CDR1 as SEHNR and CDR2 as FQNEAQ (reference sequence). The CDR3 runs 15 residues. DNA of the CDR3: TGTGCCAGCAGCCGTCAGTACGTGGGAGCAGATACGCAGTATTTT. Translation: CASSRQYVGADTQYF. The full variable domain, its missing parts supplied by reference TRBV7-9 and TRBJ2-3, is DTGVSQNPRHKITKRGQNVTFRCDPISEHNRLYWYRQTLGQGPEFLTYFQNEAQLEKSRLLSDRFSAERPKGSFSTLEIQRTEQGDSAMYLCASSRQYVGADTQYFGPGTRLTVL.

The rearrangement joins TRBV4-1 to TRBJ2-1; 13 bases fit TRBD2. CDR1 and CDR2 from the germline V gene are MGHRA and YSYEKL. V lost 5 bases and J lost 3; bases outside the gene matches: 7. The CDR3 length is 17 residues. The CDR3, as DNA: TGCGCCAGCAGCGCAAGGACTAGCGGGAGTAGCTACAATGAGCAGTTCTTC. Translated: CASSARTSGSSYNEQFF.

The chain employs TRBV29-1 and TRBJ2-4; D gene uncertain. Trimming cost V 5 bases and J 9 bases, with 14 bases left between them. Germline loops: CDR1 SQVTM, CDR2 ANQGSEA. This CDR3 contains 12 residues. The DNA of the CDR3 is TGCAGCGTTTTGGTTCTCTCCGGCATTCAGTACTTC. It is translated as CSVLVLSGIQYF.

The J gene is TRBJ1-4, the V gene TRBV18, with D uncertain. The CDR3 consists of 20 residues. CDR1 and CDR2 (germline): KGHSH, LQKENI. V lost 4 bases and J 0 bases, leaving 24 bases between the germline ends. The CDR3 bases are TGTGCCAGCTCACTATTGGCAGTCAAAGTAGCTATGACAACTAATGAAAAACTGTTTTTT. It translates to CASSLLAVKVAMTTNEKLFF.

The V call is TRBV5-4, the J call TRBJ1-1, with 10 positions matching TRBD1. Germline V gives CDR1 SGHNT, CDR2 YYREEE (reference sequence). Trimming took 0 bases from V and 3 from J; bases not matched to a gene: 8. The CDR3 consists of 17 residues. For the CDR3, the DNA is TGTGCCAGCAGCTTGGTTCCGGGACAGGGGTATGACACTGAAGCTTTCTTT. Protein: CASSLVPGQGYDTEAFF.